The 12 T cell receptor beta chains below were found in one sample sequenced in a study of blood T cell repertoires in COVID-19. Generated by immunoSEQ multiplex PCR, the TCRdb table keeps only in-frame clones and is missing some. The sample has hundreds of thousands of clones; roughly nine tenths are singletons. Source material: PBMCs or T cells enriched from blood (not recorded which). These receptors were obtained from a young woman with acute COVID-19.

The CDR3 sequence is CASSYGTFGDQPQHF. CDR3 in DNA: TGTGCCAGCAGTTATGGGACATTTGGTGATCAGCCCCAGCATTTT. This chain connects TRBV6-5 to TRBJ1-5; D is possibly TRBD1 (6 bases). This CDR3 has 15 residues. From germline, CDR1 is MNHEY and CDR2 SVGAGI. Trimming stripped 3 bases from V and 5 bases from J, with 14 bases between.

The CDR3 region has the DNA TGTGCCTGGAGTGGATTGGACAGCGTGGAAGCTTTCTTT. This encodes CAWSGLDSVEAFF. This chain links TRBV30 with TRBJ1-1; possibly TRBD1 for D (6 bases). This CDR3 contains 13 residues. Deletions cut 1 base from V and 8 bases from J, with 14 bases between. Germline V CDR1 and CDR2: GTSNPN, SVGIG (reference sequence).

The chain combines TRBV7-9 with TRBJ1-5; D is undetermined. CDR3 length: 12 amino acids. V lost 4 bases and J 9 bases, leaving 10 bases between the germline ends. The germline V gene has CDR1 SEHNR and CDR2 FQNEAQ (reference sequence). The CDR3 DNA is TGTGCCAGCAGCTCTAGTGGGAGGCCCCAGCATTTT. Encoded protein: CASSSSGRPQHF.

This chain connects TRBV30 to TRBJ1-1; D perhaps matches TRBD1 (6 bases). This CDR3 has 14 residues. CDR1 and CDR2 from the germline V gene are GTSNPN and SVGIG (reference sequence). Between the trimmed V and J ends, which lost 4 bases and 1 base, there was a span of 13 bases. The CDR3 is CAWKGWDTNTEAFF. The CDR3 region has the DNA TGTGCCTGGAAAGGATGGGACACGAACACTGAAGCTTTCTTT.

Notes on this clone: It may be a read error: a sequence one base away is much more abundant. The rearrangement links TRBV4-3 to TRBJ1-5; no firm D call. The germline V gene has CDR1 LGHNA and CDR2 YSLEER. With 1 base removed from V and 2 bases from J, the gap between germline ends came to 6 bases. The CDR3 has 14 amino acids. CDR3 sequence reads: CASSQGLGNQPQHF. In DNA form, the CDR3 reads TGCGCCAGCAGCCAAGGGCTGGGCAATCAGCCCCAGCATTTT.

The chain employs TRBV5-1 and TRBJ2-5; no clear D gene. The CDR3 has 12 amino acids. Germline values: CDR1 SGHRS, CDR2 YFSETQ. Trimming cost V 0 bases and J 7 bases, with 7 bases left between them. In nucleotides, the CDR3 is TGCGCCAGCAGCTTGGTGGAGACGACCCAGTACTTC. As protein: CASSLVETTQYF.

The rearrangement links TRBV28 to TRBJ1-6; D gene unclear. CDR1 and CDR2 (germline): MDHEN, SYDVKM. Trimming shortened V by 6 bases and J by 19 bases, and 19 bases separated the two germline ends. The CDR3 runs 12 residues. CDR3 nucleotide sequence: TGTGCCAGCAGCCCCCGAGTGGGAGGGTATCACTTT. Its protein is CASSPRVGGYHF.

V gene TRBV7-9 combines with J gene TRBJ1-5; D perhaps matches TRBD1 (5 bases). This CDR3 region has 15 residues. V was pared by 4 bases and J by 1 base, with 11 bases between. In germline, CDR1 is SEHNR, CDR2 FQNEAQ (reference sequence). The CDR3 loop is CASSSSHRSNQPQHF. CDR3 in DNA: TGTGCCAGCAGCTCGTCCCACAGGAGCAATCAGCCCCAGCATTTT.

V gene TRBV10-3 combines with J gene TRBJ2-5; the D gene is possibly TRBD2 (6 bases). This CDR3 contains 14 residues. Trimming removed 0 bases from V and 7 bases from J, with 12 bases in between. CDR1 ENHRY and CDR2 SYGVKD come from the germline V gene. As DNA, the CDR3 is TGTGCCATCAGTGAGTCGGGAGGTGGCAGGACCCAGTACTTC. It is translated as CAISESGGGRTQYF.

This clone was counted a few times. In DNA form, the CDR3 reads TGTGCCAGCAGCAATACAGGGACCGAGCAGTACTTC. Protein: CASSNTGTEQYF. The chain combines TRBV3-1 (or the pseudogene TRBV3-2) with TRBJ2-7, with a weak D call TRBD1 (6 bases). Germline lookup yields CDR1 LGHDT and CDR2 YNNKEL (reference sequence). V lost 5 bases and J 6 bases, leaving 11 bases between the germline ends. This CDR3 spans 12 amino acids.

This clone was recorded only once. This chain connects TRBV9 to TRBJ1-4; D possibly corresponds to TRBD1 (5 bases). V gave up 6 bases and J gave up 7 bases, with 22 bases separating them. CDR1 and CDR2 from the germline V gene are SGDLS and YYNGEE. The CDR3 totals 16 residues. The CDR3 loop reads CASTEGATATPEKLFF. CDR3 nucleotide sequence: TGTGCCAGCACCGAAGGGGCGACAGCGACTCCTGAAAAACTGTTTTTT.

The genes are TRBV7-2 and TRBJ2-7; D remains unclear. Trimming left V 5 bases short and J 1 base short, with 18 bases between. Germline V lookup: CDR1 SGHTA, CDR2 FQGNSA. The CDR3 runs 16 residues. The CDR3 nucleotides are TGTGCCAGCAGCACCTCGGTGGCAGCCAGGTCCTACGAGCAGTACTTC. Translation: CASSTSVAARSYEQYF.